The 17 T cell receptor beta chains given below trace back to one sample, sequenced in a study of blood T cells in healthy people across ages. PCR was performed a second time for roughly 7 to 11 cycles using a sample-barcoded 5' primer and a J-beta primer mix. TCRdb re-derived calls from the 5' RACE reads in MiXCR, one entry per CDR3 protein. The data hold approximately 850,000 distinct CDR3 sequences, with under 45% observed a single time. The sequenced material came from blood. Every receptor here comes from a man aged 60-69 years in good health.

The chain has TRBV5-1 and TRBJ2-3; D gene ambiguous. Germline V gene lookup returns CDR1 SGHRS and CDR2 YFSETQ. The CDR3 runs to 15 residues. V shed 0 bases and J shed 4 bases, with 12 bases lying between them. CDR3 in amino acids: CASSLAGWSPDTQYF. The CDR3 DNA sequence: TGCGCCAGCAGCTTGGCCGGGTGGAGTCCAGATACGCAGTATTTT.

To note about this clonotype: The junction departs from the called germline gene at one end, perhaps through a read error. J is TRBJ1-1 and V is TRBV13; TRBD1 matches 8 bases. Germline V lookup: CDR1 PRHDT, CDR2 FYEKMQ (reference sequence). The length of the CDR3 is 14 residues. The CDR3 sequence: CASSQDRGGTEVFF. The DNA of the CDR3 is TGTGCCAGCAGCCAAGACAGGGGTGGCACTGAAGTTTTCTTT.

On this clonotype: A much bigger clone sits one base away, suggesting this may be a read error. This sequence joins TRBV4-3 and TRBJ2-1; D not certain. The CDR3 extends over 12 amino acids. Trimming took 1 base from V and 8 from J, leaving 6 bases between them. Germline V gene lookup returns CDR1 LGHNA and CDR2 YSLEER. CDR3 DNA: TGCGCCAGCAGCCAAGGTTGGGATGAGCAGTTCTTC. Amino acid sequence: CASSQGWDEQFF.

This chain uses TRBV6-2 or TRBV6-3 with TRBJ2-5; D possibly corresponds to TRBD1 (5 bases). The V and J ends lost 6 bases and 4 bases respectively, with 12 bases between them. Per the germline V gene, CDR1 is MNHEY and CDR2 is SVGEGT. CDR3 size: 13 residues. The CDR3 loop is CASSHRTRETQYF. The CDR3 DNA follows: TGTGCCAGCAGCCACAGGACACGAGAGACCCAGTACTTC.

This clonotype was observed a handful of times. The chain couples TRBV7-8 to TRBJ1-4; 8 nucleotides line up with TRBD1. Germline-derived CDR1 and CDR2 are SGHVS and FQNEAQ. The J segment lost 8 bases and the V segment lost 1 base, leaving 9 bases of the junction unmatched. This CDR3 has 16 residues. DNA of the CDR3: TGTGCCAGCAGCTTAGGGGCAGGGGGCGCCCGGGAAAAACTGTTTTTT. Protein: CASSLGAGGAREKLFF.

This clonotype was seen a handful of times. The chain has TRBV4-3 and TRBJ2-7; possibly TRBD1 for D (5 bases). The CDR3 totals 14 residues. V was trimmed by 0 bases and J by 2 bases, leaving 8 bases between them. CDR1 is LGHNA and CDR2 is YSLEER in the germline V gene. This chain's CDR3 is CASSQDKDTYEQYF. CDR3 coding DNA: TGCGCCAGCAGCCAAGATAAGGACACCTACGAGCAGTACTTC.

This clonotype was detected only once. The chain couples TRBV4-1 to TRBJ2-3; 7 nucleotides align to TRBD2. The CDR3 is 16 residues long. V was pared by 0 bases and J by 5 bases, with 8 bases of the junction left unmatched. Per germline, CDR1 MGHRA and CDR2 YSYEKL. In nucleotides, the CDR3 is TGCGCCAGCAGCCAAGAACCTAGCGGAGGGATAGATACGCAGTATTTT. Encoded protein: CASSQEPSGGIDTQYF.

In its sample, this clonotype was seen many times. The chain uses TRBV2 and TRBJ2-4; D is possibly TRBD2 (6 bases). V was shortened by 5 bases and J by 2 bases, with 13 bases between the two germline ends. Germline CDR1 SNHLY, CDR2 FYNNEI. The CDR3 covers 15 residues. The CDR3 DNA is TGTGCCAGCAGTATAGCGGAAGACACCAAAAACATTCAGTACTTC. Translation gives CASSIAEDTKNIQYF. The variable domain in full, completed from reference TRBV2 and TRBJ2-4, reads EPEVTQTPSHQVTQMGQEVILRCVPISNHLYFYWYRQILGQKVEFLVSFYNNEISEKSEIFDDQFSVERPDGSNFTLKIRSTKLEDSAMYFCASSIAEDTKNIQYFGAGTRLSVL.

A few counts support this clonotype. The V gene is TRBV7-6, the J gene TRBJ2-4, with a tentative D call TRBD2 (5 bases). CDR3 length equals 16 residues. V was pared by 0 bases and J by 3 bases, with 12 bases between. Per germline, CDR1 SGHVS and CDR2 FNYEAQ. The CDR3 DNA reads as TGTGCCAGCAGCTTAGCGGAGGTGGGAGACAAAAACATTCAGTACTTC. This sequence encodes CASSLAEVGDKNIQYF.

This clonotype has a handful of counts. This chain uses TRBV4-3 with TRBJ2-5; possibly TRBD2 for D (5 bases). Germline V gene lookup returns CDR1 LGHNA and CDR2 YSLEER. Trimming stripped 0 bases from V and 5 bases from J, with 13 bases between. The length of the CDR3 is 15 residues. The CDR3 is CASSQDRLGGETQYF. The CDR3 nucleotides read TGCGCCAGCAGCCAAGACAGACTGGGCGGGGAGACCCAGTACTTC.

The chain joins TRBV7-2 to TRBJ2-5; D is possibly TRBD1 or TRBD2 (5 bases each). CDR3 length equals 15 residues. V lost 4 bases to trimming and J lost 7 bases, with 19 bases between them. Germline V CDR1 and CDR2: SGHTA, FQGNSA. In DNA form, the CDR3 reads TGTGCCAGCAGCTCCGAACCGGACGGGGCCGGGACCCAGTACTTC. Amino acids: CASSSEPDGAGTQYF.

The genes are TRBV5-1 and TRBJ2-7; possible D gene TRBD1, 5 bases. The germline V gene encodes CDR1 SGHRS and CDR2 YFSETQ. V lost 0 bases and J lost 10, with 17 bases in between. The CDR3 loop spans 14 amino acids. The CDR3 reads CASSLGQGLENQYF. CDR3 coding DNA: TGCGCCAGCAGCTTGGGGCAGGGCTTAGAGAACCAGTACTTC.

This clonotype was detected only a few times. The CDR3 coding sequence is TGCGCCAGCAGCTTGCAGGGCAGGGAGGCGGCCAACGAGCAGTACTTC. This codes for CASSLQGREAANEQYF. This chain links TRBV5-1 with TRBJ2-7; D perhaps matches TRBD2 (6 bases). Trimming took off 1 base at V and 5 bases at J, with 19 bases between the two ends. Germline V gene data show CDR1 as SGHRS and CDR2 as YFSETQ. The CDR3 consists of 16 residues.

The CDR3, as DNA: TGTGCCAGCAGCGTTGGGTCGCAGACAGACTACGAGCAGTACTTC. This codes for CASSVGSQTDYEQYF. This chain uses TRBV7-8 with TRBJ2-7; maybe TRBD1 (5 bases). The CDR3 sequence is 15 residues long. Germline CDR1 reads SGHVS; CDR2 reads FQNEAQ. V lost 5 bases and J lost 3, with 17 bases in between.

This chain connects TRBV7-9 to TRBJ2-2; 10 nucleotides agree with TRBD1. The length of the CDR3 is 17 residues. Per germline, CDR1 SEHNR and CDR2 FQNEAQ (reference sequence). The V segment lost 5 bases and the J segment 3 bases; nucleotides outside the gene matches: 9. The CDR3 loop is CASSEGGTGADTGELFF. The CDR3, as DNA: TGTGCCAGCAGCGAAGGTGGGACAGGGGCAGACACCGGGGAGCTGTTTTTT.

This clonotype occurred a few times. CDR3 coding DNA: TGCGCCAGCAGCTTTGGGGACACCGAAGAGACCCAGTACTTC. Translating it yields CASSFGDTEETQYF. The chain links TRBV5-1 to TRBJ2-5; D perhaps matches TRBD1 (6 bases). This CDR3 comprises 14 residues. Per germline, CDR1 SGHRS and CDR2 YFSETQ. V lost 2 bases to trimming and J lost 3 bases, with 11 bases between them.

This clonotype was detected many times. The rearrangement joins TRBV29-1 to TRBJ1-2; D ambiguous. Germline V gene lookup returns CDR1 SQVTM and CDR2 ANQGSEA. V was trimmed by 7 bases and J by 2 bases, leaving 11 bases between them. The CDR3 is made up of 12 amino acids. The CDR3 protein is CSAGGENYGYTF. DNA for the CDR3: TGCAGCGCTGGAGGAGAAAACTATGGCTACACCTTC.